These T cell receptor beta chains were read from a single sample in a study of control samples from healthy donors and cancer patients. Libraries were prepared by immunoSEQ multiplex PCR; TCRdb keeps only in-frame clonotypes and omits some of them. Of roughly 76,000 clones in the sample, 85% to 95% were seen once. Material: blood. The receptors originated from a woman aged 18-30 years in good health. CDR3s include the opening cysteine and the closing phenylalanine or tryptophan. Fields, in order: D gene, clone size, J gene, V gene, CDR3 protein, CDR3 DNA. A D gene is named only where the DNA matches it firmly. Clone size, where shown, is once, few, many, or a class for clones that have expanded.

TRBD1,few,TRBJ2-7,TRBV7-2,CASSLDNRGREQYF,TGTGCCAGCAGCTTAGATAACAGGGGGCGCGAGCAGTACTTC
TRBD1,-,TRBJ2-1,TRBV19,CASSIGTGGGYNEQFF,TGTGCCAGTAGTATAGGGACAGGGGGTGGCTACAATGAGCAGTTCTTC
-,-,TRBJ2-7,TRBV12-3/TRBV12-4,CASAPTPPYEQYF,TGTGCCAGCGCCCCGACCCCCCCCTACGAGCAGTACTTC
-,-,TRBJ1-1,TRBV7-3,CASSHQENTEAFF,TGTGCCAGCAGTCATCAGGAGAACACTGAAGCTTTCTTT
TRBD1,-,TRBJ1-3,TRBV5-1,CASSSAGTASSGNTIYF,TGCGCCAGCAGCTCGGCTGGGACAGCTTCGAGTGGAAACACCATATATTTT
-,-,TRBJ1-1,TRBV28,CASSLKAGMAEAFF,TGTGCCAGCAGTTTAAAGGCAGGGATGGCTGAAGCTTTCTTT
TRBD1,few,TRBJ1-1,TRBV5-1,CASSQNPGTALGAFF,TGCGCCAGCAGCCAAAACCCCGGGACAGCCTTGGGGGCTTTCTTT
-,-,TRBJ2-5,TRBV25-1,CASSEYGGGTETQYF,TGTGCCAGCAGTGAATACGGGGGTGGTACAGAGACCCAGTACTTC
TRBD1,-,TRBJ1-3,TRBV7-8,CAGGPGQGIFSGNTIYF,TGTGCCGGGGGGCCGGGACAGGGGATTTTCTCTGGAAACACCATATATTTT
-,-,TRBJ2-3,TRBV7-9,CASSLYGDTQYF,TGTGCCAGCAGCTTATATGGGGATACGCAGTATTTT
-,-,TRBJ2-7,TRBV9,CASSVVEGYEQYF,TGTGCCAGCAGCGTAGTCGAGGGTTACGAGCAGTACTTC
TRBD2,-,TRBJ2-1,TRBV2,CASTAIGAGASEQFF,TGTGCCAGCACCGCAATCGGGGCGGGAGCATCTGAGCAGTTCTTC
-,-,TRBJ2-1,TRBV29-1,CSVVRGESNEQFF,TGCAGCGTTGTCCGGGGAGAAAGCAATGAGCAGTTCTTC
-,-,TRBJ1-1,TRBV11-3,CASSLGGAKAFF,TGTGCCAGCAGCTTAGGGGGCGCGAAAGCTTTCTTT
-,once,TRBJ1-2,TRBV7-8,CASSLYGGTSYGYTF,TGTGCCAGCAGCTTATACGGGGGGACCAGTTATGGCTACACCTTC
-,-,TRBJ1-2,TRBV19,CASSSPGGWYGYTF,TGTGCCAGTAGTAGCCCAGGCGGATGGTATGGCTACACCTTC
-,-,TRBJ1-2,TRBV27,CASTDGGGHGYTF,TGTGCCAGCACTGACGGGGGCGGGCATGGCTACACCTTC
-,-,TRBJ1-1,TRBV6-2/TRBV6-3,CASSYSRGDTEAFF,TGTGCCAGCAGTTACTCCAGGGGTGACACTGAAGCTTTCTTT
-,-,TRBJ2-1,TRBV15,CATSRVVLAVSEQFF,TGTGCCACCAGCAGAGTAGTCCTCGCAGTTAGTGAGCAGTTCTTC
-,-,TRBJ1-4,TRBV7-2,CASSPTGSIEKLFF,TGTGCCAGCAGCCCCACAGGGAGTATCGAAAAACTGTTTTTT
-,once,TRBJ1-2,TRBV28,CASRLANYGYTF,TGTGCCAGCAGGCTAGCTAACTATGGCTACACCTTC
TRBD1,-,TRBJ2-1,TRBV5-1,CASSLAWQGDNEQFF,TGCGCCAGCAGCTTGGCGTGGCAGGGGGACAATGAGCAGTTCTTC
TRBD2,-,TRBJ2-3,TRBV7-3,CASSLWVGSGRAGDTQYF,TGTGCCAGCAGCTTATGGGTCGGTAGCGGGAGGGCCGGAGATACGCAGTATTTT
-,-,TRBJ2-7,TRBV27,CASSWSRGSYEQYF,TGTGCCAGCAGTTGGAGCAGGGGTTCCTACGAGCAGTACTTC
TRBD2,-,TRBJ2-3,TRBV18,CASSPPSGGTDTQYF,TGTGCCAGCTCACCACCTAGCGGGGGGACAGATACGCAGTATTTT
-,-,TRBJ2-1,TRBV3-1/TRBV3-2,CASSQGHPSSYNEQFF,TGTGCCAGCAGCCAAGGACACCCGAGCTCCTACAATGAGCAGTTCTTC
-,-,TRBJ2-6,TRBV5-8,CASSLARRVKASGANVLTF,TGTGCCAGCAGCTTGGCGCGGCGGGTGAAAGCCTCTGGGGCCAACGTCCTGACTTTC
-,-,TRBJ1-5,TRBV23-1,CASSTGGVIELRAEVQPQHF,TGCGCCAGCTCGACGGGGGGGGTGATTGAACTAAGGGCGGAGGTGCAGCCCCAGCATTTT
TRBD1,-,TRBJ1-2,TRBV7-9,CASSLPLRGLDGYTF,TGTGCCAGCAGCTTACCTTTGAGGGGGCTTGATGGCTACACCTTC
-,-,TRBJ2-5,TRBV20-1,CSASSRIFRLADSQETQYF,TGCAGTGCTAGTAGTCGAATATTCCGTTTAGCGGACAGTCAAGAGACCCAGTACTTC
-,-,TRBJ1-1,TRBV7-3,CASSLTVGVNTEAFF,TGTGCCAGCAGCTTAACGGTAGGGGTGAACACTGAAGCTTTCTTT
TRBD1,-,TRBJ1-3,TRBV4-2,CASSRGTAGNTIYF,TGTGCCAGCAGCCGCGGGACAGCTGGAAACACCATATATTTT
-,-,TRBJ2-2,TRBV10-2,CASSLSGQRNTGELFF,TGCGCCAGCAGCCTTAGCGGACAACGGAACACCGGGGAGCTGTTTTTT
TRBD1,once,TRBJ1-1,TRBV5-4,CASSLARGQANTEAFF,TGTGCCAGCAGCTTGGCTAGGGGACAGGCGAACACTGAAGCTTTCTTT
-,-,TRBJ1-5,TRBV19,CASSIDSGSNQPQHF,TGTGCCAGTAGTATAGATTCCGGGAGTAATCAGCCCCAGCATTTT
TRBD1,-,TRBJ1-1,TRBV28,CASSSTGTGGYTEAFF,TGTGCCAGCAGTTCAACCGGGACAGGAGGATACACTGAAGCTTTCTTT
-,-,TRBJ2-7,TRBV29-1,CSAATGSEQYF,TGCAGCGCCGCAACAGGGAGCGAGCAGTACTTC
-,-,TRBJ2-7,TRBV6-2/TRBV6-3,CASSSVSGRYEQYF,TGTGCCAGCAGTTCGGTTTCGGGCCGGTACGAGCAGTACTTC
TRBD2,once,TRBJ2-5,TRBV6-2/TRBV6-3,CASSWSSGRALETQYF,TGTGCCAGCAGTTGGTCTAGCGGGAGGGCCTTGGAGACCCAGTACTTC
TRBD1,-,TRBJ2-7,TRBV6-5,CATHPGTGFFYEQYF,TGTGCCACCCACCCCGGGACAGGGTTTTTCTACGAGCAGTACTTC
-,-,TRBJ2-2,TRBV7-3,CASSLKQPSSWHTGELFF,TGTGCCAGCAGCTTAAAGCAGCCCTCCTCTTGGCACACCGGGGAGCTGTTTTTT
-,-,TRBJ2-7,TRBV7-2,CASSSAPKYEQYF,TGTGCCAGCAGCTCTGCCCCGAAGTACGAGCAGTACTTC
-,-,TRBJ2-1,TRBV6-5,CASAKSLEGEQFF,TGTGCCAGCGCAAAGAGTCTGGAAGGTGAGCAGTTCTTC